These T cell receptor beta chains were read from a single sample in a study of cytotoxic CD8 clonotypes in ibrutinib-treated CLL. Clones were read by immunoSEQ multiplex PCR, and TCRdb kept only the in-frame ones, dropping some. This repertoire shows about 27,000 clones, over 75% found once; its top ten account for 8%. Source: PBMCs, taken after 24 months of ibrutinib treatment. These receptors were obtained from a human donor with chronic lymphocytic leukemia. The CDR3 runs from the conserved cysteine through the conserved F or W. The order of the fields is CDR3 length, clone size, J gene, V gene, D gene, CDR3 DNA, CDR3 protein. The D gene is left open where the match is weak. Part of the rows lack a size; the others show once, few, many or a class for expanded clones.

CDR3 length: 11
clone size: NA
J gene: TRBJ2-3
V gene: TRBV30
D gene: NA
CDR3 DNA: TGTGCCTGGACAACGGGGGATACGCAGTATTTT
CDR3 protein: CAWTTGDTQYF

CDR3 length: 17
clone size: NA
J gene: TRBJ2-3
V gene: TRBV27
D gene: TRBD2
CDR3 DNA: TGTGCCAGCAGCTCCCGGCGGGGGGACCCAAGCACAGATACGCAGTATTTT
CDR3 protein: CASSSRRGDPSTDTQYF

CDR3 length: 15
clone size: NA
J gene: TRBJ1-3
V gene: TRBV30
D gene: NA
CDR3 DNA: TGTGCCTGGAGTGTTGGCAGTCACTCTGGAAACACCATATATTTT
CDR3 protein: CAWSVGSHSGNTIYF

CDR3 length: 14
clone size: NA
J gene: TRBJ1-2
V gene: TRBV30
D gene: NA
CDR3 DNA: TGTGCCTGGAGTGTACACCCAGGGCCCTATGGCTACACCTTC
CDR3 protein: CAWSVHPGPYGYTF

CDR3 length: 17
clone size: NA
J gene: TRBJ1-5
V gene: TRBV27
D gene: TRBD1
CDR3 DNA: TGTGCCAGCAGTCCCGTCAAAATGTCAGGGGGTAATCAGCCCCAGCATTTT
CDR3 protein: CASSPVKMSGGNQPQHF

CDR3 length: 13
clone size: NA
J gene: TRBJ2-5
V gene: TRBV7-3
D gene: TRBD2
CDR3 DNA: TGTGCCAGCAGTCGCGGGAGAGGAGAGACCCAGTACTTC
CDR3 protein: CASSRGRGETQYF

CDR3 length: 16
clone size: NA
J gene: TRBJ2-3
V gene: TRBV25-1
D gene: TRBD2
CDR3 DNA: TGTGCCAGCAGTGGGACTAGCGGGGGGGTCTCAGATACGCAGTATTTT
CDR3 protein: CASSGTSGGVSDTQYF

CDR3 length: 18
clone size: NA
J gene: TRBJ2-5
V gene: TRBV5-1
D gene: NA
CDR3 DNA: TGCGCCAGCAGCTTGTTCCCGGTGGGGCGCGAGCTCCCAGAGACCCAGTACTTC
CDR3 protein: CASSLFPVGRELPETQYF

CDR3 length: 15
clone size: NA
J gene: TRBJ2-1
V gene: TRBV7-6
D gene: TRBD1
CDR3 DNA: TGTGCCAGCAGCGCTACGGGACAGATATACAATGAGCAGTTCTTC
CDR3 protein: CASSATGQIYNEQFF

CDR3 length: 14
clone size: NA
J gene: TRBJ1-1
V gene: TRBV19
D gene: NA
CDR3 DNA: TGTGCCAGTAGCCGCTCGGGGACACCATTAGAAGCTTTCTTT
CDR3 protein: CASSRSGTPLEAFF

CDR3 length: 13
clone size: NA
J gene: TRBJ1-2
V gene: TRBV30
D gene: NA
CDR3 DNA: TGTGCCTGGGCTCTCGGAGCTAACTATGGCTACACCTTC
CDR3 protein: CAWALGANYGYTF

CDR3 length: 13
clone size: NA
J gene: TRBJ1-2
V gene: TRBV11-2
D gene: NA
CDR3 DNA: TGTGCCAGCAGCTGGGATGGTAACTATGGCTACACCTTC
CDR3 protein: CASSWDGNYGYTF

CDR3 length: 16
clone size: NA
J gene: TRBJ2-2
V gene: TRBV7-2
D gene: TRBD2
CDR3 DNA: TGTGCCAGCAGCTTAGAGGTCGGGGGGGCGGCCGGGGAGCTGTTTTTT
CDR3 protein: CASSLEVGGAAGELFF

CDR3 length: 16
clone size: NA
J gene: TRBJ1-2
V gene: TRBV19
D gene: NA
CDR3 DNA: TGTGCCAGTAAACCCCCCTCCGGCCCGGTCCTTTATGGCTACACCTTC
CDR3 protein: CASKPPSGPVLYGYTF

CDR3 length: 16
clone size: NA
J gene: TRBJ1-3
V gene: TRBV5-1
D gene: TRBD1
CDR3 DNA: TGCGCCAGCAGCAGCGGCCAGGGGGCATTTGGAAACACCATATATTTT
CDR3 protein: CASSSGQGAFGNTIYF

CDR3 length: 16
clone size: NA
J gene: TRBJ2-2
V gene: TRBV2
D gene: NA
CDR3 DNA: TGTGCCAGCAGTGAAGCGAGGACAACGAACACCGGGGAGCTGTTTTTT
CDR3 protein: CASSEARTTNTGELFF

CDR3 length: 15
clone size: NA
J gene: TRBJ2-3
V gene: TRBV2
D gene: TRBD2
CDR3 DNA: TGTGCCAGCTCTATACTAGCGGGGGGCACAGATACGCAGTATTTT
CDR3 protein: CASSILAGGTDTQYF

CDR3 length: 13
clone size: NA
J gene: TRBJ2-3
V gene: TRBV11-2
D gene: NA
CDR3 DNA: TGTGCCAGCAGCTTTGGACCTCAGGATACGCAGTATTTT
CDR3 protein: CASSFGPQDTQYF

CDR3 length: 15
clone size: NA
J gene: TRBJ1-1
V gene: TRBV5-4
D gene: TRBD1
CDR3 DNA: TGTGCCAGCAGCACGACAGGGGGACTGGGCACTGAAGCTTTCTTT
CDR3 protein: CASSTTGGLGTEAFF

CDR3 length: 16
clone size: NA
J gene: TRBJ1-1
V gene: TRBV30
D gene: NA
CDR3 DNA: TGTGCCTGGAACGATCTAGGCTTTTCCCTGGACACTGAAGCTTTCTTT
CDR3 protein: CAWNDLGFSLDTEAFF

CDR3 length: 17
clone size: NA
J gene: TRBJ1-6
V gene: TRBV7-2
D gene: TRBD1
CDR3 DNA: TGTGCCAGCAGCTTGGGGGCCGGGACAGGGGAGGATTCACCCCTCCACTTT
CDR3 protein: CASSLGAGTGEDSPLHF

CDR3 length: 13
clone size: NA
J gene: TRBJ2-4
V gene: TRBV7-2
D gene: NA
CDR3 DNA: TGTGCCAGCAGCTTATTTGTTAGCGACATTCAGTACTTC
CDR3 protein: CASSLFVSDIQYF

CDR3 length: 14
clone size: NA
J gene: TRBJ1-1
V gene: TRBV5-1
D gene: NA
CDR3 DNA: TGCGCCAGCAGCTTGGGCCCAGGGTCTGCTGAAGCTTTCTTT
CDR3 protein: CASSLGPGSAEAFF

CDR3 length: 15
clone size: NA
J gene: TRBJ1-5
V gene: TRBV6-6
D gene: NA
CDR3 DNA: TGTGCCAGCAGTTACTCCGGGGGCCCCGATCAGCCCCAGCATTTT
CDR3 protein: CASSYSGGPDQPQHF

CDR3 length: 15
clone size: NA
J gene: TRBJ2-2
V gene: TRBV27
D gene: NA
CDR3 DNA: TGTGCCAGCACCTTATATGGTATTGGCTCCGGGGAGCTGTTTTTT
CDR3 protein: CASTLYGIGSGELFF

CDR3 length: 14
clone size: NA
J gene: TRBJ1-2
V gene: TRBV7-9
D gene: TRBD1
CDR3 DNA: TGTGCCAGCAGCAGTACAGGGGAGAACTATGGCTACACCTTC
CDR3 protein: CASSSTGENYGYTF

CDR3 length: 15
clone size: NA
J gene: TRBJ1-6
V gene: TRBV6-9
D gene: NA
CDR3 DNA: TGTGCCAGCAGTTACCGCCAGGGATCTAATTCACCCCTCCACTTT
CDR3 protein: CASSYRQGSNSPLHF

CDR3 length: 17
clone size: NA
J gene: TRBJ2-4
V gene: TRBV2
D gene: NA
CDR3 DNA: TGTGCCAGCAGGTCGGACAGCGTGTTGCTAGGCAAAAACATTCAGTACTTC
CDR3 protein: CASRSDSVLLGKNIQYF

CDR3 length: 19
clone size: NA
J gene: TRBJ2-3
V gene: TRBV9
D gene: NA
CDR3 DNA: TGTGCCAGCAGCGTAGCCCCAGGCTCTACAGGGAGTTTCACAGATACGCAGTATTTT
CDR3 protein: CASSVAPGSTGSFTDTQYF

CDR3 length: 14
clone size: NA
J gene: TRBJ1-4
V gene: TRBV27
D gene: TRBD1
CDR3 DNA: TGTGCCAGCAGTTTAAACAGGGGGCTGGAAAAACTGTTTTTT
CDR3 protein: CASSLNRGLEKLFF

CDR3 length: 15
clone size: NA
J gene: TRBJ2-3
V gene: TRBV9
D gene: NA
CDR3 DNA: TGTGCCAGCAGCGAGTGGGACATCGACTCAGATACGCAGTATTTT
CDR3 protein: CASSEWDIDSDTQYF

CDR3 length: 15
clone size: NA
J gene: TRBJ2-5
V gene: TRBV27
D gene: TRBD2
CDR3 DNA: TGTGCCAGCAGTTTTCAACGGGGGGTCCAAGAGACCCAGTACTTC
CDR3 protein: CASSFQRGVQETQYF

CDR3 length: 17
clone size: NA
J gene: TRBJ1-2
V gene: TRBV4-1
D gene: NA
CDR3 DNA: TGCGCCAGCAGCCAAGTCCCTACAGGGCTAGCTAACTATGGCTACACCTTC
CDR3 protein: CASSQVPTGLANYGYTF

CDR3 length: 13
clone size: NA
J gene: TRBJ2-1
V gene: TRBV2
D gene: TRBD1
CDR3 DNA: TGTGCCAGTACAGGGGGCGGCTACAATGAGCAGTTCTTC
CDR3 protein: CASTGGGYNEQFF

CDR3 length: 16
clone size: NA
J gene: TRBJ2-5
V gene: TRBV5-6
D gene: TRBD2
CDR3 DNA: TGTGCCAGCAGCTTGGCCCTAGCGGGGGGGCTGACGGCCCAGTACTTC
CDR3 protein: CASSLALAGGLTAQYF

CDR3 length: 17
clone size: NA
J gene: TRBJ2-5
V gene: TRBV13
D gene: NA
CDR3 DNA: TGTGCCAGCAGCTTCGGACCCAGGAAATGGCGGCAAGAGACCCAGTACTTC
CDR3 protein: CASSFGPRKWRQETQYF

CDR3 length: 16
clone size: NA
J gene: TRBJ1-4
V gene: TRBV18
D gene: NA
CDR3 DNA: TGTGCCAGCTCACCACGGACACTAGCAACTAATGAAAAACTGTTTTTT
CDR3 protein: CASSPRTLATNEKLFF

CDR3 length: 15
clone size: NA
J gene: TRBJ1-1
V gene: TRBV6-5
D gene: NA
CDR3 DNA: TGTGCCAGCAGTCGCCGGGGGGGGCGTAAAACTGAAGCTTTCTTT
CDR3 protein: CASSRRGGRKTEAFF

CDR3 length: 15
clone size: NA
J gene: TRBJ1-4
V gene: TRBV5-5
D gene: TRBD1
CDR3 DNA: TGTGCCAGCAGCGTGCAGGGGGCGCAGGACGAAAAACTGTTTTTT
CDR3 protein: CASSVQGAQDEKLFF

CDR3 length: 15
clone size: few
J gene: TRBJ2-7
V gene: TRBV6-1
D gene: TRBD2
CDR3 DNA: TGTGCCAGCACCCCCTCTAGCGGGGGTCGTGACGAGCAGTACTTC
CDR3 protein: CASTPSSGGRDEQYF

CDR3 length: 12
clone size: NA
J gene: TRBJ2-1
V gene: TRBV7-6
D gene: NA
CDR3 DNA: TGTGCCAGCAGCTTAGTCGTGAATGAGCAGTTCTTC
CDR3 protein: CASSLVVNEQFF

CDR3 length: 14
clone size: NA
J gene: TRBJ2-1
V gene: TRBV29-1
D gene: NA
CDR3 DNA: TGCAGCGTTGTGCGGGACCGCTCCTACAATGAGCAGTTCTTC
CDR3 protein: CSVVRDRSYNEQFF

CDR3 length: 19
clone size: NA
J gene: TRBJ2-5
V gene: TRBV9
D gene: TRBD2
CDR3 DNA: TGTGCCAGCAGCGTAGGCGGGACTAGCGGGGGGGCCTGGGTCGAAACCCAGTACTTC
CDR3 protein: CASSVGGTSGGAWVETQYF

CDR3 length: 16
clone size: NA
J gene: TRBJ2-7
V gene: TRBV5-1
D gene: NA
CDR3 DNA: TGCGCCAGCAGCTTGTACCCCGGATTAGGATCCTACGAGCAGTACTTC
CDR3 protein: CASSLYPGLGSYEQYF

CDR3 length: 15
clone size: few
J gene: TRBJ2-1
V gene: TRBV7-3
D gene: TRBD2
CDR3 DNA: TGTGCCAGCAGTTTCACTAGCGGGGGTTACAATGAGCAGTTCTTC
CDR3 protein: CASSFTSGGYNEQFF

CDR3 length: 16
clone size: once
J gene: TRBJ1-2
V gene: TRBV5-6
D gene: NA
CDR3 DNA: TGTGCCAGCAGCTTCGCAGGAGGACAAGGACACTATGGCTACACCTTC
CDR3 protein: CASSFAGGQGHYGYTF

CDR3 length: 14
clone size: NA
J gene: TRBJ1-1
V gene: TRBV7-3
D gene: NA
CDR3 DNA: TGTGCCAGCAGCTTAGGGGGGGTGAACACTGAAGCTTTCTTT
CDR3 protein: CASSLGGVNTEAFF

CDR3 length: 15
clone size: NA
J gene: TRBJ2-1
V gene: TRBV9
D gene: NA
CDR3 DNA: TGTGCCAGCAGCCCAGTCGGGAGTTCCTACAATGAGCAGTTCTTC
CDR3 protein: CASSPVGSSYNEQFF

CDR3 length: 14
clone size: NA
J gene: TRBJ2-6
V gene: TRBV6-5
D gene: NA
CDR3 DNA: TGTGCCAGCAGATCGGTTGGAGGGGCCAACGTCCTGACTTTC
CDR3 protein: CASRSVGGANVLTF

CDR3 length: 13
clone size: NA
J gene: TRBJ2-3
V gene: TRBV25-1
D gene: NA
CDR3 DNA: TGTGCCAGCAAAGGGGGGGGCCCAGATACGCAGTATTTT
CDR3 protein: CASKGGGPDTQYF

CDR3 length: 19
clone size: NA
J gene: TRBJ2-3
V gene: TRBV9
D gene: TRBD2
CDR3 DNA: TGTGCCAGCAGCCCAGAGGGACTAGCGGGGGTGCTCTACACAGATACGCAGTATTTT
CDR3 protein: CASSPEGLAGVLYTDTQYF

CDR3 length: 15
clone size: NA
J gene: TRBJ1-2
V gene: TRBV6-1
D gene: NA
CDR3 DNA: TGTGCCAGCAGTGAACCCGGGAGTGGGAACTATGGCTACACCTTC
CDR3 protein: CASSEPGSGNYGYTF

CDR3 length: 17
clone size: NA
J gene: TRBJ1-5
V gene: TRBV9
D gene: NA
CDR3 DNA: TGTGCCAGCAGCGTAAAATCGGGCTCTAATCTAGATCAGCCCCAGCATTTT
CDR3 protein: CASSVKSGSNLDQPQHF